This T cell receptor (beta chain) was sequenced in a study of shared clonotypes between healthy human individuals. Study as a whole: With ages of 18 to 49, the donors were two women and a few men.

At a deep level, the assay was run. The protocol was immunoSEQ multiplex PCR, while the TCRdb copy is restricted to in-frame clones and leaves out a portion. This repertoire shows roughly 500,000 clones, 60% to 80% found once; its top ten account for around 12%. V dropped 7 bases and J dropped 8; count of bases not matched to a gene: 13. CDR1 SEHNR and CDR2 FQNEAQ come from the germline V gene (reference sequence). This CDR3 has 15 amino acids. Extraction of genomic DNA in unsorted samples used roughly 100 million PBMCs. This clonotype was sampled from a woman aged 40 to 55 in good health. Some clones in this sample may be carry-over from other donors' samples. Sequencing used PBMCs. The chain recombines TRBV7-9 with TRBJ2-1; 8 bases are shared with TRBD2. The CDR3 DNA reads TGTGCCAGCACGCCAAGGACTAGCATGGTCCATGAGCAGTTCTTC. The encoded protein is CASTPRTSMVHEQFF.